This record covers a single TCR beta chain. Treatment in this sample: some 19 received Ad26.COV2.S at low or high dose, single or two shots; about 5 received placebo; per-sample allocation not given. Day 63 after the first injection of vaccine or placebo was the sampling time. This entry is derived from a study of Ad26.COV2.S vaccination and SARS-CoV-2 variants. Profiled with immunoSEQ multiplex PCR; TCRdb holds only in-frame clones, not every one. The sample yields about 470,000 clones, around 90% seen once. Sequencing used peripheral blood, obtained in a trial of Ad26.COV2.S vaccine versus placebo. The receptor comes from a person aged 18-65 years who received the Ad26.COV2.S COVID-19 vaccine or a placebo.

The CDR3 DNA sequence: TGTGCCAGCAGTTACTCGAAACTAGCCGCTGCACCCTGGACGAACACCGGGGAGCTGTTTTTT. Translated, it gives CASSYSKLAAAPWTNTGELFF. The chain combines TRBV6-2 or TRBV6-3 with TRBJ2-2, with D perhaps matching TRBD2 (6 bases). The V and J ends lost 0 bases and 0 bases respectively, with 23 bases between them. Germline CDR1 MNHEY, CDR2 SVGEGT. The CDR3 is 21 amino acids.